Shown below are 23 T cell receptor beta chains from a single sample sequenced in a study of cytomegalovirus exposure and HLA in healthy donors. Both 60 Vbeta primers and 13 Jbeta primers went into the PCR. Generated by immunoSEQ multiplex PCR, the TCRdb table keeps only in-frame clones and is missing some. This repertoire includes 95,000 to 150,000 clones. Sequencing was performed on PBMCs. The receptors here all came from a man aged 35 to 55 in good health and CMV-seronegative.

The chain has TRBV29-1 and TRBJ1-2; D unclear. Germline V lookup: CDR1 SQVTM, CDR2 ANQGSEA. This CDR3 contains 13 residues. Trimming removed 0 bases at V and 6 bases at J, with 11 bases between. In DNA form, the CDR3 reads TGCAGCGTTGAAGATCCGGTTACTCATGGCTACACCTTC. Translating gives CSVEDPVTHGYTF.

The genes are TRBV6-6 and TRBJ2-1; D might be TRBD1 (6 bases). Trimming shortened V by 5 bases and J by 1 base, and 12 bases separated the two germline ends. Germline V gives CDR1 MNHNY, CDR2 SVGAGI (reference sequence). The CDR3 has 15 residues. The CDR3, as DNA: TGTGCCAGCAGTGGGGTGAGGGGGTCCTACAATGAGCAGTTCTTC. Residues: CASSGVRGSYNEQFF.

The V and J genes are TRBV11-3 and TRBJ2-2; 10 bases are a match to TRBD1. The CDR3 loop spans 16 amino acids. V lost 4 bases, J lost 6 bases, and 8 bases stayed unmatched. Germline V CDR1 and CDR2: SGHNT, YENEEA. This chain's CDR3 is CASSWRGTGVPGELFF. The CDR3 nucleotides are TGTGCCAGCAGCTGGAGGGGGACAGGGGTTCCCGGGGAGCTGTTTTTT.

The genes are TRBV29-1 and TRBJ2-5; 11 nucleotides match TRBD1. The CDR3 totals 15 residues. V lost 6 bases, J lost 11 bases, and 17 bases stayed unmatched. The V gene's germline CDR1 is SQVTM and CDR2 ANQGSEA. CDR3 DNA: TGCAGCGTAGAGGACAGGGGGCGCGGGTTGAGGGAGCAGTACTTC. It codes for CSVEDRGRGLREQYF.

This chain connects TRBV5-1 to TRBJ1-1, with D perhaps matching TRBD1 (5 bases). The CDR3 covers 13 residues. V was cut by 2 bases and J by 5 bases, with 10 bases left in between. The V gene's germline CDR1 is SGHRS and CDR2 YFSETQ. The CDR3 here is CASSLQEQTEAFF. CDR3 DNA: TGCGCCAGCAGCTTACAGGAACAAACTGAAGCTTTCTTT.

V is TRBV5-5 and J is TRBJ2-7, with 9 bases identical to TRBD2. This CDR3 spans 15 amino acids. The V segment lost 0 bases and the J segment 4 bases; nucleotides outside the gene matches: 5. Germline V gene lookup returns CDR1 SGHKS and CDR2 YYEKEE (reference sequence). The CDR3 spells CASSLEGTSRYEQYF. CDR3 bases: TGTGCCAGCAGCTTGGAAGGGACTAGCCGTTACGAGCAGTACTTC.

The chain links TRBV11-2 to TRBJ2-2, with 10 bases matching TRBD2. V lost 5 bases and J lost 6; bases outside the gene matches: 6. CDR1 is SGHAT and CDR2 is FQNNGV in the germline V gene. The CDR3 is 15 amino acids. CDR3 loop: CASSVFGLAAGELFF. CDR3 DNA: TGTGCCAGCAGCGTCTTCGGACTAGCGGCCGGGGAGCTGTTTTTT.

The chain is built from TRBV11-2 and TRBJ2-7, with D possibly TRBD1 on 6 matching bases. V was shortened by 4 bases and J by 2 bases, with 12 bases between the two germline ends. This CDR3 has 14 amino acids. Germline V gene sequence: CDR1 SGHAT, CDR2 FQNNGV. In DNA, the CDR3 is TGTGCCAGCAGCTCCACGGACAGACCCTACGAGCAGTACTTC. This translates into CASSSTDRPYEQYF.

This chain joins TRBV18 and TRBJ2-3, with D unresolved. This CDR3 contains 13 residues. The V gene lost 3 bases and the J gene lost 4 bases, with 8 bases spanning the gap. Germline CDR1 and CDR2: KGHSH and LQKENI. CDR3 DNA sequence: TGTGCCAGCTCACCGGTAGGAGCAGATACGCAGTATTTT. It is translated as CASSPVGADTQYF.

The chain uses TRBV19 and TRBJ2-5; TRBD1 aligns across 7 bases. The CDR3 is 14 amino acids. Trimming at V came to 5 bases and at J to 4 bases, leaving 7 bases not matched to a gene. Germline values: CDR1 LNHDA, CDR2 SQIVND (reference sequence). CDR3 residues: CASSLTGVPETQYF. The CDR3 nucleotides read TGTGCCAGTAGTCTCACAGGGGTCCCAGAGACCCAGTACTTC.

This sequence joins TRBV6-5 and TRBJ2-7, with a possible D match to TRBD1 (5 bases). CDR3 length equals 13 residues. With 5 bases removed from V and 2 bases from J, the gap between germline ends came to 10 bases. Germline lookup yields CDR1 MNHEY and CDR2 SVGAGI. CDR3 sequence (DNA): TGTGCCAGCAGTCCTACAGGAACCTACGAGCAGTACTTC. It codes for CASSPTGTYEQYF.

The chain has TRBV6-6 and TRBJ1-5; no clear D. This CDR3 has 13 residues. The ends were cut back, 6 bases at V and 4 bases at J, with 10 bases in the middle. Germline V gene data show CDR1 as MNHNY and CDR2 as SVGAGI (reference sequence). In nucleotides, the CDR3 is TGTGCCAGCAGGTTAGAGTCGAATCAGCCCCAGCATTTT. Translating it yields CASRLESNQPQHF.

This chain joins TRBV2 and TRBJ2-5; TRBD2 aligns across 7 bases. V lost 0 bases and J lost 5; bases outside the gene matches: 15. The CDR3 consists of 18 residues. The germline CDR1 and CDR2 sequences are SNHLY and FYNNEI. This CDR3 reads CASSEAIAMGGSGETQYF. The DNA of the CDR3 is TGTGCCAGCAGTGAAGCCATCGCAATGGGGGGGAGCGGGGAGACCCAGTACTTC.

CDR3 loop: CASSSPARQGYEAFF. CDR3 DNA: TGTGCCAGCAGCTCCCCAGCAAGACAGGGATACGAAGCTTTCTTT. This chain joins TRBV6-5 and TRBJ1-1, with 7 positions matching TRBD1. Germline V gene data show CDR1 as MNHEY and CDR2 as SVGAGI. V was pared by 6 bases and J by 8 bases, with 15 bases of the junction left unmatched. The CDR3 covers 15 residues.

The DNA for the CDR3 is TGCGCCAGCAAACTCGGAGGGAGAGAGGCAGATACGCAGTATTTT. Its translation is CASKLGGREADTQYF. The chain employs TRBV10-1 and TRBJ2-3; perhaps TRBD2 as D (6 bases). The CDR3 covers 15 residues. V lost 7 bases and J 4 bases, leaving 18 bases between the germline ends. Germline V gene lookup returns CDR1 WNHNN and CDR2 SYGVQD (reference sequence).

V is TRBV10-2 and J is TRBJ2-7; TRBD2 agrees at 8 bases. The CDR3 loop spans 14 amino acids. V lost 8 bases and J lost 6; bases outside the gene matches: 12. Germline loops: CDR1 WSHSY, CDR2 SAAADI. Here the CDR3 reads CASPTSAPACEQYF. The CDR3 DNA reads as TGCGCCAGCCCGACTAGCGCACCAGCCTGCGAGCAGTACTTC.

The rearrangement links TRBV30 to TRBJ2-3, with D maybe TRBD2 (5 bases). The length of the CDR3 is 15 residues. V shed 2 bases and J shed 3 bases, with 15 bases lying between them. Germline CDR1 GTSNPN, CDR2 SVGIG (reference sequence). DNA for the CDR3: TGTGCCTGGAGTCCCTCCCCGGGAAGGACAGATACGCAGTATTTT. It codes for CAWSPSPGRTDTQYF.

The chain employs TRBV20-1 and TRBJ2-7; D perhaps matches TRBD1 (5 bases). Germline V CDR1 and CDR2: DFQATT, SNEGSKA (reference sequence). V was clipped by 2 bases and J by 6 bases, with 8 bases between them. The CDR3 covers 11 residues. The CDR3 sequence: CSARQGPEQYF. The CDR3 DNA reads TGCAGTGCTAGACAGGGTCCCGAGCAGTACTTC.

CDR3 nucleotide sequence: TGTGCCAGCAGCTCGACAGACAGGGTATGGGAGCAGTACTTC. It specifies CASSSTDRVWEQYF. The V and J genes are TRBV11-3 and TRBJ2-7, with TRBD1 matching over 7 bases. With 4 bases clipped from V and 7 bases from J, the junction kept 10 bases outside the gene matches. From germline, CDR1 is SGHNT and CDR2 YENEEA. The CDR3 spans 14 residues.

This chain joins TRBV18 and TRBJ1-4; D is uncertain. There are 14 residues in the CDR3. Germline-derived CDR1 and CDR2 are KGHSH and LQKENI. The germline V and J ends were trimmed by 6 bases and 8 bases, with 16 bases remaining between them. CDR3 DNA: TGTGCCAGCTCCCCGAGCGGGCGGAAAGAAAAACTGTTTTTT. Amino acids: CASSPSGRKEKLFF.

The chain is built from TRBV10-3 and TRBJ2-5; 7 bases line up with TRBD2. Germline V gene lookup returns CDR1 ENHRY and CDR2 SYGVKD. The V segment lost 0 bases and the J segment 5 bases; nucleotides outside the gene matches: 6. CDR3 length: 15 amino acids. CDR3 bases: TGTGCCATCAGTGAGTCTGCGGGAGAAGGGGAGACCCAGTACTTC. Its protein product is CAISESAGEGETQYF.

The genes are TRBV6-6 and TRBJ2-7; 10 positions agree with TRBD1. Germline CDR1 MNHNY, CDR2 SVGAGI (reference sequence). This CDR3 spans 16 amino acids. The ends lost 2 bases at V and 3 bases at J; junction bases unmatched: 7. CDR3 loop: CASSYPPGQGFYEQYF. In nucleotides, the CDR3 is TGTGCCAGCAGTTACCCCCCGGGACAGGGGTTCTACGAGCAGTACTTC.

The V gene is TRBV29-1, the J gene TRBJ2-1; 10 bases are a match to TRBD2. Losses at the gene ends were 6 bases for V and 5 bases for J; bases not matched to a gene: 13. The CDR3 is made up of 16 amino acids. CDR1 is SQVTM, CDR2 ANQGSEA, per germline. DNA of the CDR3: TGCAGCGTCGACCGCGACGGACTAGCGGAACACAATGAGCAGTTCTTC. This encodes CSVDRDGLAEHNEQFF.